Sequencing of this TCR beta chain was carried out in a study of T cell clonotyping in hematopoietic cell transplantation. V lost 2 bases and J 0 bases, leaving 11 bases between the germline ends. This CDR3 has 16 residues. Germline V gene sequence: CDR1 SGHAT, CDR2 FQNNGV. The protocol was immunoSEQ multiplex PCR, while the TCRdb copy is restricted to in-frame clones and leaves out a portion. The profile shows 70,000 or so clones, roughly 94% of them singletons. Comments on this clone: The antigen is unknown.

Study-level results: Broader posttransplant TCR repertoire diversity was predicted by graft donor and pretransplant recipient Inverse Simpson Index values. Pathologically expanded recipient clonotypes increased progressively from day 30 to day 180 as diversity fell. No sorting was done, leaving CD4 and CD8 contributions mixed.

The origin of this receptor is a man aged 50 or older in good health. Some clones in this sample may be carry-over from other donors' samples. Material for sequencing was peripheral blood mononuclear cells. V is TRBV11-2 and J is TRBJ2-1, with D unclear. The CDR3 loop reads CASSLFYRSSYNEQFF. Here the CDR3 DNA reads TGTGCCAGCAGCTTATTTTATCGCTCCTCCTACAATGAGCAGTTCTTC.